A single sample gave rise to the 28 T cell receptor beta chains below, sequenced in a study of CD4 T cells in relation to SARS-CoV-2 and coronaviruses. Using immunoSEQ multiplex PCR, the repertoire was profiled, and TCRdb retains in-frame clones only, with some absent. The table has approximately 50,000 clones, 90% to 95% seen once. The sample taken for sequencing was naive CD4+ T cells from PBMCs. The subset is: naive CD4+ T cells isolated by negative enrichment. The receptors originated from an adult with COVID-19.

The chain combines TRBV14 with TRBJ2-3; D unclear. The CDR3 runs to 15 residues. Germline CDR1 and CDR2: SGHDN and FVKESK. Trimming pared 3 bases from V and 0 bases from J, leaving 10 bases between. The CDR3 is CASSQGSLSTDTQYF. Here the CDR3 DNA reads TGTGCCAGCAGCCAGGGCTCTTTAAGCACAGATACGCAGTATTTT.

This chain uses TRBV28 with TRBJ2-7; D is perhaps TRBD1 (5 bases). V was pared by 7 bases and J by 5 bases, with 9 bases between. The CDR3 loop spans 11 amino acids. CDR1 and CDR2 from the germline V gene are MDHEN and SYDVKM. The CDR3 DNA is TGTGCCAGCAACCAGGGCCACGAGCAGTACTTC. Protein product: CASNQGHEQYF.

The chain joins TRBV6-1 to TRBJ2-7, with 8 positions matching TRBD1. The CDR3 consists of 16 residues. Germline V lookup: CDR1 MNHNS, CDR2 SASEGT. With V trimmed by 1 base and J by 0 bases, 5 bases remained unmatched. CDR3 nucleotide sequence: TGTGCCAGCAGTGAAGGCCCCAGGGGGCTCTCCTACGAGCAGTACTTC. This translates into CASSEGPRGLSYEQYF.

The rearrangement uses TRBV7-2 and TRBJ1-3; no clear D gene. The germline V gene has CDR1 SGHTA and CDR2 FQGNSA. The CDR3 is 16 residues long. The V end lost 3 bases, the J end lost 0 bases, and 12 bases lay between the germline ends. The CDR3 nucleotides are TGTGCCAGCAGCTTGCAGGCTTCCAACTCTGGAAACACCATATATTTT. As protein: CASSLQASNSGNTIYF.

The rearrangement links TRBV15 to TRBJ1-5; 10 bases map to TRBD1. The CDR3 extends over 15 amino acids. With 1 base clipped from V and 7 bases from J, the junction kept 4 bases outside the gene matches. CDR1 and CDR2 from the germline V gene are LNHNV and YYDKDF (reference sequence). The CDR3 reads CATSRAGTGVQPQHF. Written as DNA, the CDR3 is TGTGCCACCAGCAGAGCCGGGACAGGGGTCCAGCCCCAGCATTTT.

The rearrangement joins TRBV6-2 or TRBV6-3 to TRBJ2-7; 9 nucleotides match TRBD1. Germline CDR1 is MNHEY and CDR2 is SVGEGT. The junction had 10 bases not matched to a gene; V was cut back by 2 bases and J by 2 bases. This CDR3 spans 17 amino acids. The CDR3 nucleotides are TGTGCCAGCAGTTACCGATCGAACCGGGACAGGGCCTACGAGCAGTACTTC. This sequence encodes CASSYRSNRDRAYEQYF.

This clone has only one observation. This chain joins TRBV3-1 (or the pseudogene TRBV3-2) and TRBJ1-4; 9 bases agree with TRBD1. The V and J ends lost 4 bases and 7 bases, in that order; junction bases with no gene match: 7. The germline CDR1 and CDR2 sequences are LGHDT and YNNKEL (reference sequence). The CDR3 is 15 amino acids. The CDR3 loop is CASSPTGGTGEKLFF. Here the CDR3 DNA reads TGTGCCAGCAGCCCTACAGGGGGCACGGGTGAAAAACTGTTTTTT.

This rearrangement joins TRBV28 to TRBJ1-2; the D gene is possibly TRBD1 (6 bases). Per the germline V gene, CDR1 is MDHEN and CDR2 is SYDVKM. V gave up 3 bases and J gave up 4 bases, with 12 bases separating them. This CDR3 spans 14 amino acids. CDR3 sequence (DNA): TGTGCCAGCAGTTTCCGACAGGTTATCTATGGCTACACCTTC. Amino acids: CASSFRQVIYGYTF.

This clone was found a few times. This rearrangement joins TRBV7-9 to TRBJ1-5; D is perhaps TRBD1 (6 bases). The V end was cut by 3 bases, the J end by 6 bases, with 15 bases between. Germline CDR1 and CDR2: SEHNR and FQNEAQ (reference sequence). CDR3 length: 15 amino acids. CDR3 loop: CASSFSGQGSQPQHF. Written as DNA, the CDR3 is TGTGCCAGCAGCTTTAGCGGTCAGGGGTCTCAGCCCCAGCATTTT.

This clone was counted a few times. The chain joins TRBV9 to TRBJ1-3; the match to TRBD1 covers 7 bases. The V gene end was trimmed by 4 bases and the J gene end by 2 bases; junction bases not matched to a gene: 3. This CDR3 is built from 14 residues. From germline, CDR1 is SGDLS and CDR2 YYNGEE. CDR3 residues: CASSQGTAGNTIYF. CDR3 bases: TGTGCCAGCAGCCAGGGGACAGCTGGAAACACCATATATTTT. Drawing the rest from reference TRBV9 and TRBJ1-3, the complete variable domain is DSGVTQTPKHLITATGQRVTLRCSPRSGDLSVYWYQQSLDQGLQFLIQYYNGEERAKGNILERFSAQQFPDLHSELNLSSLELGDSALYFCASSQGTAGNTIYFGEGSWLTVV.

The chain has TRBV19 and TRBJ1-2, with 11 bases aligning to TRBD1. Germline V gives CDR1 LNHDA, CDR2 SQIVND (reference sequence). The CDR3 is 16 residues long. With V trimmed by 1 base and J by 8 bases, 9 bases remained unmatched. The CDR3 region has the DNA TGTGCCAGTAGTATAGGGACAGGGGGCGATTTTGGAGGCTACACCTTC. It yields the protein CASSIGTGGDFGGYTF.

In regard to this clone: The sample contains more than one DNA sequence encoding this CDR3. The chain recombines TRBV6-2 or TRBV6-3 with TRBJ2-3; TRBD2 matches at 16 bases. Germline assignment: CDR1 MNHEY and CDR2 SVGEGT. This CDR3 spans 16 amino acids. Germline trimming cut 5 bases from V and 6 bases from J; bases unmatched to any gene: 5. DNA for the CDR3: TGTGCCAGCAGTCGGGGACTAGCGGGAGGGAGCGATACGCAGTATTTT. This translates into CASSRGLAGGSDTQYF.

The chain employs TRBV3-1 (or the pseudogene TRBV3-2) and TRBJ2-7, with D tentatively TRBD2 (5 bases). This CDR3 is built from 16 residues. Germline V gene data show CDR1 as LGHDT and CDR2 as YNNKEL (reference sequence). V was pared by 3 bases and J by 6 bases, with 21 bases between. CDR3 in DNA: TGTGCCAGCAGCCAGCCCCGGAGCGGCCGTCTGGGCGAGCAGTACTTC. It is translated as CASSQPRSGRLGEQYF.

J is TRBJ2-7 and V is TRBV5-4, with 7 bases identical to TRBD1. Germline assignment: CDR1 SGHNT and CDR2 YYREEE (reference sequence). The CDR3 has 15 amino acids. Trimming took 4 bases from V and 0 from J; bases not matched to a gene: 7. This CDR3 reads CASSKSGGSSYEQYF. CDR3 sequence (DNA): TGTGCCAGCAGCAAATCAGGGGGTTCCTCCTACGAGCAGTACTTC.

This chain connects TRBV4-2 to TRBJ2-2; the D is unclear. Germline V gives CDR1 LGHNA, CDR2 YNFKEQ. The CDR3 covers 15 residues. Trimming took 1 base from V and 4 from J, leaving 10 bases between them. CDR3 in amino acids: CASSQVSSSTGELFF. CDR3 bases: TGTGCCAGCAGCCAAGTATCCAGCTCCACCGGGGAGCTGTTTTTT.

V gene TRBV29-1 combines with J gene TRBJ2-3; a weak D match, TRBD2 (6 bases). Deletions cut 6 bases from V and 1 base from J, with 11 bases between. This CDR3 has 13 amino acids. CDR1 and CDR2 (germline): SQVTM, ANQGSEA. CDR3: CSVRDWGTDTQYF. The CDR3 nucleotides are TGCAGCGTCCGGGACTGGGGCACAGATACGCAGTATTTT.

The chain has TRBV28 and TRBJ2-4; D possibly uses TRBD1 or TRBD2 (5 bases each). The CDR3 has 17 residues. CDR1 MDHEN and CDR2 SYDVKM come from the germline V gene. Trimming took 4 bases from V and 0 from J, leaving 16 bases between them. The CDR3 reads CASSSLRDALAKNIQYF. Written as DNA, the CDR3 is TGTGCCAGCAGTTCCCTCCGGGACGCCCTAGCCAAAAACATTCAGTACTTC. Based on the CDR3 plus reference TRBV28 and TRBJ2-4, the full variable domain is DVKVTQSSRYLVKRTGEKVFLECVQDMDHENMFWYRQDPGLGLRLIYFSYDVKMKEKGDIPEGYSVSREKKERFSLILESASTNQTSMYLCASSSLRDALAKNIQYFGAGTRLSVL.

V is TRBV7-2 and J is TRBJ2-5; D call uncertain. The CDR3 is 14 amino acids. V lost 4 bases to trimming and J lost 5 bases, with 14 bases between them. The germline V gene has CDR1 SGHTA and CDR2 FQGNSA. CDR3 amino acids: CASSSLGIWETQYF. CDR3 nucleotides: TGTGCCAGCAGCTCTCTAGGGATATGGGAGACCCAGTACTTC.

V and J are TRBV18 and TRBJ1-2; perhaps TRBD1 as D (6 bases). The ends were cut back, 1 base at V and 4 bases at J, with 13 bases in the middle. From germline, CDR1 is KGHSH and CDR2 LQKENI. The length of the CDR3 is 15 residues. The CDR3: CASSPHSGDFYGYTF. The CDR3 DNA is TGTGCCAGCTCACCACATTCAGGGGACTTCTATGGCTACACCTTC.

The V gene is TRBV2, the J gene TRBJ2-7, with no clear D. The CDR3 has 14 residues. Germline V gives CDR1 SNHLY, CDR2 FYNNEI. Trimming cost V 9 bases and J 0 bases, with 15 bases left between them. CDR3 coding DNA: TGTGCCAGTGCCCGGACCCCACGCTCCTACGAGCAGTACTTC. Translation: CASARTPRSYEQYF.

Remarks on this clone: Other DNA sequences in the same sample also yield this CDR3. The CDR3 bases are TGTGCCAGCTCACCAGGTAGCAATCAGCCCCAGCATTTT. It codes for CASSPGSNQPQHF. This rearrangement joins TRBV18 to TRBJ1-5; D unclear. CDR1 is KGHSH and CDR2 is LQKENI in the germline V gene. Deletions cut 2 bases from V and 0 bases from J, with 2 bases between. The CDR3 spans 13 residues.

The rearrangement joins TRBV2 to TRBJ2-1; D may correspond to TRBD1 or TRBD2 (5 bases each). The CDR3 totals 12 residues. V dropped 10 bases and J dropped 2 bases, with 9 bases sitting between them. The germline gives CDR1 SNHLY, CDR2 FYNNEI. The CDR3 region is CATRGAYNEQFF. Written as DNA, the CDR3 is TGTGCCACTAGAGGGGCCTACAATGAGCAGTTCTTC.

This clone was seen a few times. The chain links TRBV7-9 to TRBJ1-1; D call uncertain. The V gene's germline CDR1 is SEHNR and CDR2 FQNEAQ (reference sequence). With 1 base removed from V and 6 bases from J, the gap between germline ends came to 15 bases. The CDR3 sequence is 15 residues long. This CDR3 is CASSLGDTLLAEAFF. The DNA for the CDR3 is TGTGCCAGCAGCTTAGGGGATACCTTGTTGGCTGAAGCTTTCTTT.

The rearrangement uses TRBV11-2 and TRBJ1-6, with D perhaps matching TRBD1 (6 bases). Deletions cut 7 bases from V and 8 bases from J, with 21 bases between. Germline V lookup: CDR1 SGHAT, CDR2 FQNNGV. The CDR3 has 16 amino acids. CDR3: CASTLNTGQVHSPLHF. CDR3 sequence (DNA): TGTGCCAGCACCCTTAACACGGGACAAGTGCATTCACCCCTCCACTTT.

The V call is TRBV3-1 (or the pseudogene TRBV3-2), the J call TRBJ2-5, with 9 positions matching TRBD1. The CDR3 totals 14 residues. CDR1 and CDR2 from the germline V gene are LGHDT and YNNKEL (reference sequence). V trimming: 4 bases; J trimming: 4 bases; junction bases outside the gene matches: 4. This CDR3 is CASSLQGARETQYF. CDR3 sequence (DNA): TGTGCCAGCAGCCTACAGGGGGCTCGAGAGACCCAGTACTTC.

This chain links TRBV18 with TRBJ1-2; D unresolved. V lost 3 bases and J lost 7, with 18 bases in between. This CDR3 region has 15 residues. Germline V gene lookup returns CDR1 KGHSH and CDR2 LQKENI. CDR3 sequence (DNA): TGTGCCAGCTCACCGGGTAGGGCCGTTATCGGTGGCTACACCTTC. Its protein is CASSPGRAVIGGYTF.

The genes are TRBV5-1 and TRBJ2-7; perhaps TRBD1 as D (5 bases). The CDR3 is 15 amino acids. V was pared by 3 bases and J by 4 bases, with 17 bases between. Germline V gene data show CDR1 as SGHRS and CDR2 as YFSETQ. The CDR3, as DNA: TGCGCCAGCAGCTCGCAAGCTGGGGCCGTATACGAGCAGTACTTC. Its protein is CASSSQAGAVYEQYF.

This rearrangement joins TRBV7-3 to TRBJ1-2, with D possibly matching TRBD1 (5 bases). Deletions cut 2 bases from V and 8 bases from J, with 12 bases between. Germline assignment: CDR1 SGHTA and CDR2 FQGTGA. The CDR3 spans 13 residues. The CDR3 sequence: CASSLFKGTGYTF. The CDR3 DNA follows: TGTGCCAGCAGCTTATTTAAGGGGACCGGCTACACCTTC.